Listed below are T cell receptor beta chains from one sample, sequenced in a study of T cell repertoires in cytomegalovirus infection. TCRdb passed the reads through MiXCR, listing each CDR3 protein once. The data contain over 300,000 distinct CDR3 sequences, over 7.5% of them seen just once; the ten biggest clones take up 4.3%. The specimen sequenced was PBMCs. These receptors were taken from a human donor in good health (CMV status not recorded). Some clones in this sample may be carry-over from other donors' samples. Both conserved end residues are part of each CDR3. Each record gives: V gene, D gene, J gene, clone size, CDR3 DNA, CDR3 protein. D genes are given only for firm matches. Some rows mark clone size as missing; the rest say once, few, many or name a class of expanded clone.

V: TRBV6-6; D: TRBD2; J: TRBJ2-1; size: many; DNA: TGTGCCAGCAGTTACTCTGCGGGGGGCTACAATGAGCAGTTCTTC; CDR3: CASSYSAGGYNEQFF
V: TRBV24-1; D: .; J: TRBJ1-6; size: few; DNA: TGTGCCACCAGTGATTTCACCCCCGGGGGGCTGAATTCACCCCTCCACTTT; CDR3: CATSDFTPGGLNSPLHF
V: TRBV19; D: .; J: TRBJ2-5; size: many; DNA: TGTGCCAGTAGTATCCCGGGGAAGGGCCAAGAGACCCAGTACTTC; CDR3: CASSIPGKGQETQYF
V: TRBV4-3; D: TRBD2; J: TRBJ2-3; size: many; DNA: TGCGCCAGCAGCCAAGATCCGGGAGGGCCTGGTGGGGCTAATACGCAGTATTTT; CDR3: CASSQDPGGPGGANTQYF
V: TRBV6-5; D: .; J: TRBJ1-4; size: few; DNA: TGTGCCAGCAGTGAACTAAGAGGGGAAAAACTGTTTTTT; CDR3: CASSELRGEKLFF
V: TRBV6-1; D: TRBD1; J: TRBJ2-1; size: few; DNA: TGTGCCAGCAACCCGGGACAGGTAGGGTCCTACAATGAGCAGTTCTTC; CDR3: CASNPGQVGSYNEQFF
V: TRBV12-3/TRBV12-4; D: .; J: TRBJ1-2; size: many; DNA: TGTGCCAGCAGGAGCCAGGGTTCGTATGGCTACACCTTC; CDR3: CASRSQGSYGYTF
V: TRBV5-4; D: .; J: TRBJ2-5; size: few; DNA: TGTGCCAGCAGCTTGATCCCCTCCCAAGAGACCCAGTACTTC; CDR3: CASSLIPSQETQYF
V: TRBV20-1; D: TRBD2; J: TRBJ2-5; size: .; DNA: TGCAGTCCCCGTGGCGGGAGTGTTCAAGAGACCCAGTACTTC; CDR3: CSPRGGSVQETQYF
V: TRBV20-1; D: .; J: TRBJ2-7; size: many; DNA: TGCAGTGCTAGACCCCCCCGCCGGACTGGTGGTACCTACGAGCAGTACTTC; CDR3: CSARPPRRTGGTYEQYF
V: TRBV6-6; D: TRBD2; J: TRBJ2-7; size: few; DNA: TGTGCCAGCAGTTACGGCCTGGGAGGGGCCGTCTACGAGCAGTACTTC; CDR3: CASSYGLGGAVYEQYF
V: TRBV6-1; D: .; J: TRBJ1-1; size: few; DNA: TGTGCCAGCAGTGAAGGTGGCAGGAGAAACACTGAAGCTTTCTTT; CDR3: CASSEGGRRNTEAFF
V: TRBV12-3/TRBV12-4; D: TRBD1; J: TRBJ2-2; size: few; DNA: TGTGCCAGCAGTCGCCGGACAGGGTTCCCCGGGGAGCTGTTTTTT; CDR3: CASSRRTGFPGELFF
V: TRBV4-2; D: .; J: TRBJ2-1; size: .; DNA: TGTGCCAGCAGCCAAGAAGGCTCCTTTGAGCAGTTCTTC; CDR3: CASSQEGSFEQFF
V: TRBV7-9; D: TRBD2; J: TRBJ2-1; size: many; DNA: TGTGCCAGCAGCCTAGCGGGGAACTACAATGAGCAGTTCTTC; CDR3: CASSLAGNYNEQFF
V: TRBV2; D: TRBD1; J: TRBJ2-2; size: few; DNA: TGTGCCACCAGCAGGGGGCGGACCGGGGAGCTGTTTTTT; CDR3: CATSRGRTGELFF
V: TRBV20-1; D: TRBD2; J: TRBJ2-3; size: many; DNA: TGCAGTGCTAGAGATAGGCGGGAGCAGAAAGATACGCAGTATTTT; CDR3: CSARDRREQKDTQYF
V: TRBV6-6; D: .; J: TRBJ2-3; size: many; DNA: TGTGCCAGCAGCTGGACGGGGGATACGCAGTATTTT; CDR3: CASSWTGDTQYF
V: TRBV7-9; D: .; J: TRBJ2-4; size: .; DNA: TGTGCCATTCGCGGCAGAAAAAACATTCAGTACTTC; CDR3: CAIRGRKNIQYF
V: TRBV10-3; D: .; J: TRBJ1-4; size: .; DNA: TGTGCCATCAGTGATTTAAGGCAGCCTAATGAAAAACTGTTTTTT; CDR3: CAISDLRQPNEKLFF
V: TRBV7-2; D: .; J: TRBJ2-2; size: .; DNA: TGTGCCAGCAGCTCGACGGTTAGGAACACCGGGGAGCTGTTTTTT; CDR3: CASSSTVRNTGELFF
V: TRBV4-1; D: .; J: TRBJ1-2; size: .; DNA: TGCGCCAGCAGCCAAGAAGAAAGGAATGACTATGGCTACACCTTC; CDR3: CASSQEERNDYGYTF
V: TRBV7-3; D: TRBD2; J: TRBJ2-1; size: many; DNA: TGTGCCAGCAGCGGGGGCGGTCTAGCGGGGCACAATGAGCAGTTCTTC; CDR3: CASSGGGLAGHNEQFF
V: TRBV12-3/TRBV12-4; D: TRBD1; J: TRBJ1-2; size: .; DNA: TGTGCCAGTGGAGGGACAGTTAACTATGGCTACACCTTC; CDR3: CASGGTVNYGYTF
V: TRBV19; D: .; J: TRBJ2-1; size: few; DNA: TGTGCCAGTAGTATTGGCGCGGGGTCCTACAATGAGCAGTTCTTC; CDR3: CASSIGAGSYNEQFF
V: TRBV12-3/TRBV12-4; D: .; J: TRBJ1-3; size: many; DNA: TGTGCCAGCAGTTTAGCGACAAGCTCTGGAAACACCATATATTTT; CDR3: CASSLATSSGNTIYF
V: TRBV4-1; D: .; J: TRBJ1-5; size: many; DNA: TGCGCCAGCAGCCAAGATCCCCAGTATCAGCCCCAGCATTTT; CDR3: CASSQDPQYQPQHF
V: TRBV24-1; D: .; J: TRBJ1-2; size: .; DNA: TGTGCCACCAGTGATTCCCGGACAGCTTACTATGGCTACACCTTC; CDR3: CATSDSRTAYYGYTF
V: TRBV6-5; D: TRBD2; J: TRBJ2-2; size: few; DNA: TGTGCCACCGTAGCGGGAGGGTTGGACACCGGGGAGCTGTTTTTT; CDR3: CATVAGGLDTGELFF
V: TRBV10-3; D: TRBD2; J: TRBJ2-3; size: many; DNA: TGTGCCATCAGTGAGTCAACTAGCGTTGACACAGATACGCAGTATTTT; CDR3: CAISESTSVDTDTQYF
V: TRBV7-2; D: .; J: TRBJ1-1; size: few; DNA: TGTGCCAGCAGCTTAGACTGGGTGAACAGGGCCGAGAACACTGAAGCTTTCTTT; CDR3: CASSLDWVNRAENTEAFF
V: TRBV7-9; D: TRBD2; J: TRBJ2-7; size: few; DNA: TGTGCCAGCAGCTACCGAGCGGGGCGGGACTACGAGCAGTACTTC; CDR3: CASSYRAGRDYEQYF
V: TRBV28; D: .; J: TRBJ1-5; size: few; DNA: TGTGCCAGCAGTTTTTCGGTATCTCAGCCCCAGCATTTT; CDR3: CASSFSVSQPQHF
V: TRBV6-1; D: TRBD2; J: TRBJ2-1; size: .; DNA: TGTGCCAGCACTCTAGCGGACCCCTACAATGAGCAGTTCTTC; CDR3: CASTLADPYNEQFF
V: TRBV5-1; D: .; J: TRBJ2-3; size: many; DNA: TGCGCCAGCAGCTTGGCCTTGAGGGATACGCAGTATTTT; CDR3: CASSLALRDTQYF
V: TRBV5-4; D: .; J: TRBJ2-1; size: .; DNA: TGTGCCAGCAGCTTGAGGGTCGTCAATGAGCAGTTCTTC; CDR3: CASSLRVVNEQFF
V: TRBV28; D: TRBD1; J: TRBJ1-6; size: few; DNA: TGTGCCCTATCCCCCGGGACAGGGAGTTCACCCCTCCACTTT; CDR3: CALSPGTGSSPLHF
V: TRBV7-3; D: .; J: TRBJ2-3; size: .; DNA: TGTGCCAGCAGCCCGACTATCACAGATACGCAGTATTTT; CDR3: CASSPTITDTQYF